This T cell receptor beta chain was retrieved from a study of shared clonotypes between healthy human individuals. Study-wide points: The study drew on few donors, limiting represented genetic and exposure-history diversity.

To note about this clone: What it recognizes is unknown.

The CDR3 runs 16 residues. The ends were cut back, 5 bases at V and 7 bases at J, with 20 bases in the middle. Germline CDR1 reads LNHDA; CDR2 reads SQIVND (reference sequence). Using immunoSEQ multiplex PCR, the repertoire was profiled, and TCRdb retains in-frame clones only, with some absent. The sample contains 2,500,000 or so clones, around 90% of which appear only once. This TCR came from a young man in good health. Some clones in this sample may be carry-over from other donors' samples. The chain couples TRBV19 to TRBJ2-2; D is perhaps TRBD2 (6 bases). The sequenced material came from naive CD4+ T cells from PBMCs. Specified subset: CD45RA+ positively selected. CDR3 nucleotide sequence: TGTGCCAGTAGTTTTTTACTAGCCCCGGCGGGCGGGGAGCTGTTTTTT. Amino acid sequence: CASSFLLAPAGGELFF. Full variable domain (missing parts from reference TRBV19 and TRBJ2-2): DGGITQSPKYLFRKEGQNVTLSCEQNLNHDAMYWYRQDPGQGLRLIYYSQIVNDFQKGDIAEGYSVSREKKESFPLTVTSAQKNPTAFYLCASSFLLAPAGGELFFGEGSRLTVL.